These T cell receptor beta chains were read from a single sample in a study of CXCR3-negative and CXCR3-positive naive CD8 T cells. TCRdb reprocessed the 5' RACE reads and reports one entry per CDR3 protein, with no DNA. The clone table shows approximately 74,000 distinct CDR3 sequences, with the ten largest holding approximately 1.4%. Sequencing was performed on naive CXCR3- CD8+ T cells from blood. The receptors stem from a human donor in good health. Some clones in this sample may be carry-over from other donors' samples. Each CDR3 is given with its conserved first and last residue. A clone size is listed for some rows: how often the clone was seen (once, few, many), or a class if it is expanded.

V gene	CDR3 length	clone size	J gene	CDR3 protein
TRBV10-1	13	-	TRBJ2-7	CARERTSSYEQYF
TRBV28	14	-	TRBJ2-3	CASSFSQGLDTQYF
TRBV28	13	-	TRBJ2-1	CASSFDSNNEQFF
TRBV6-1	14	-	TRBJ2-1	CASRIGQGDNEQFF
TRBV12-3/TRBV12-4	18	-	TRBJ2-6	CASSTNDRGRSGANVLTF
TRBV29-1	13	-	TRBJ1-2	CSVEAGTGHGYTF
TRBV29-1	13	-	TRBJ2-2	CSGQRLNTGELFF
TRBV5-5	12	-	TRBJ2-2	CASRRGSGELFF
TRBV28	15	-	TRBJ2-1	CASSPGTSSYNEQFF
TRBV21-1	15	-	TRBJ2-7	CASSKDGRGPYEQYF
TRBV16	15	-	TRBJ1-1	CASSLGQGLNTEAFF
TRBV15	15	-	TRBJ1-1	CATSRERGLNTEAFF
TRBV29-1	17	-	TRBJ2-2	CSVEWASGGRNTGELFF
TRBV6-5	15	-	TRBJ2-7	CASSEGLAGAYEQYF
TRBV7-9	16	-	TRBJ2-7	CASSLAELGQSYEQYF
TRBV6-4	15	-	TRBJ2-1	CASSAGTTDYNEQFF
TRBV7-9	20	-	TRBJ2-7	CASSLFGLGSGRRLDYEQYF
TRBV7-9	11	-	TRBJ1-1	CASHGAPEAFF
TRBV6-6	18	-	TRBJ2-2	CASSYSGLAGQNTGELFF
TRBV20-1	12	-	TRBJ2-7	CSVRGQSYEQYF
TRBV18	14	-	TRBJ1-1	CASSPLAENTEAFF
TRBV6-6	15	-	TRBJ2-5	CASSYSMEGQETQYF
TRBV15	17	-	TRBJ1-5	CATSEEMNRGSNQPQHF
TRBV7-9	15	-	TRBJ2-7	CASSLGALGTYEQYF
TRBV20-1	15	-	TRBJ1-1	CSARDPDTWNTEAFF
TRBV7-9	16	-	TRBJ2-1	CASSLGIFPLYNEQFF
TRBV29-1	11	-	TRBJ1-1	CSAQGDTEAFF
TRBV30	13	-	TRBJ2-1	CAWSVDFNNEQFF
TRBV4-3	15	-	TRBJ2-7	CASSQTPDGNYEQYF
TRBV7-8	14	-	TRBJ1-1	CASSYADRNTEAFF
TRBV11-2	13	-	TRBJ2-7	CASSYARDYEQYF
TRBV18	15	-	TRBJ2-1	CASSLTGGTNNEQFF
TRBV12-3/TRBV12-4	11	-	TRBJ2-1	CASSLGNEQFF
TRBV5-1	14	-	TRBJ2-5	CASSPGTSPETQYF
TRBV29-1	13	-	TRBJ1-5	CSGVGEANQPQHF
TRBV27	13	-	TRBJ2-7	CASSSGLSLEQYF
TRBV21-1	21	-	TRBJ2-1	CASSYNRDRTSGRRVYNEQFF
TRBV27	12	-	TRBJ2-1	CAAGGPYNEQFF
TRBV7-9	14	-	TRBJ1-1	CASSPHSGDTEAFF
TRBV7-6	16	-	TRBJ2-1	CASSYLPSREVNEQFF
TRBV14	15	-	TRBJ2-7	CASSQDQVLGDEQYF
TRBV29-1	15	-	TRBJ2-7	CSVHNKRDRPYEQYF
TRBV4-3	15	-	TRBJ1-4	CASSPFRELPEKLFF
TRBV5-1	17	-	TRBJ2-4	CASSVGLAGVGVNIQYF
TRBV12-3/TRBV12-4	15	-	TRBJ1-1	CASSLGQGAPTEAFF
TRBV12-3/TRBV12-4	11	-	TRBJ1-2	CASSRGHGYTF
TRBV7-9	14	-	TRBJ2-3	CASSPGPGGDTQYF
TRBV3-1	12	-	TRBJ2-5	CASSQDNPTQYF
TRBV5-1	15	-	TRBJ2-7	CASSHGTGGGYEQYF
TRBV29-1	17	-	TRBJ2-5	CSVSTSGRARFGETQYF
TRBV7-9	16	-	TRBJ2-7	CASSPGTGVESYEQYF
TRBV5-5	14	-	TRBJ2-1	CASSLQGQDNEQFF
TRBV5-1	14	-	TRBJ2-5	CASSLEAARGTQYF
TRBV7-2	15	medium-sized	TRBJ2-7	CASTPHRESSYEQYF
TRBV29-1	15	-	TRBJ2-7	CSVLGVGQTTYEQYF
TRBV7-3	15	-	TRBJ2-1	CASSLRQSSYNEQFF
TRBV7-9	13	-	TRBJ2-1	CASSPDSDNEQFF